This T cell receptor beta chain was found in a study of T cell repertoires in cytomegalovirus infection. Deletions cut 3 bases from V and 4 bases from J, with 13 bases between. The CDR3 length is 14 residues. Per the germline V gene, CDR1 is LNHDA and CDR2 is SQIVND (reference sequence). One entry per CDR3 protein results from TCRdb running MiXCR on the reads. Of about 440,000 distinct CDR3 sequences listed, about a third are singletons. The chain has TRBV19 and TRBJ2-7; D perhaps matches TRBD1 (6 bases). This receptor was identified in a human donor in good health (CMV status not recorded). Some clones in this sample may be carry-over from other donors' samples. Sequences were obtained from PBMCs. CDR3 DNA sequence: TGTGCCAGTAGTATTTCAGGGGAATCTTACGAGCAGTACTTC. Its protein is CASSISGESYEQYF.